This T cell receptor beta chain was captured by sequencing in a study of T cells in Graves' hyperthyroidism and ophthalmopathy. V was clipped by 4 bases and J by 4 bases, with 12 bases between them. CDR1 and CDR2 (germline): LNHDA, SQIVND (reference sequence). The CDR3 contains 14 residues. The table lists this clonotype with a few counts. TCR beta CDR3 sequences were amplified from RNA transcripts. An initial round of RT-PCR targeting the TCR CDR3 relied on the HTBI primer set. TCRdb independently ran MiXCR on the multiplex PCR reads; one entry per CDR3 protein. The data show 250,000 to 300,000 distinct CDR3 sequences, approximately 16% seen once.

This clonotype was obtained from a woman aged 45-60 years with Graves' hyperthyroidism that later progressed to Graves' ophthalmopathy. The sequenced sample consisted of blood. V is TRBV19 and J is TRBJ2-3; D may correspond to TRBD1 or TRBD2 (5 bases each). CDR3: CASSRGSEPDTQYF. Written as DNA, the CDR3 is TGTGCCAGTAGTAGGGGGAGTGAGCCAGATACGCAGTATTTT.